The TCR beta chain described here comes from a study of T cell responses to AZD1222 COVID-19 vaccine (dated by TCRdb to about 2021). Context from the whole study: AZD1222 recipients whose second dose came at about 4 weeks and those whose second dose came at about 12 weeks were combined into one group, since spike-specific TCR depth and breadth did not differ between the two schedules. A total of over 230 trial participants underwent TCR sequencing, of whom around 200 received two doses of AZD1222 and some 25 received two doses of the MenACWY control vaccine. Trial participants were enrolled into age subgroups of 18-55, 56-69 and 70-plus years, which contained about 160, 30 and 59 TCR-sequenced participants, respectively.

Taken from the germline V gene, the CDR1 and CDR2 loops are MNHEY and SVGAGI. The CDR3, cysteine through phenylalanine, is 10 amino acids long. Of all the DNA, just the CDR3 is kept, 30 bases in frame from base 1. Trimming costs V 6 bases and J 5 bases, and their ends lie 4 bases apart. Taken with the paper, the label for time point translates to: baseline before first vaccination. Vaccinee samples were obtained from the UK trials COV001 and COV002, which included a single-blind randomized controlled phase 2/3 trial of AZD1222 (ChAdOx1 nCoV-19) in healthy adults. For TCRbeta chain sequencing, PBMC samples from trial participants were taken at day 0 and at day 28 after the second dose. Paper-wide results and their limitations: The 56-69-year group was small, and its depth increase did not reach significance, likely because of low power. CD4 TCRs associated with the vaccine covered the entire spike protein, and the dominant responses were in regions 160-218 and 743-854. A significant rise in spike-specific TCR breadth and depth was observed after two AZD1222 doses relative to day 0 and relative to MenACWY recipients. Reportedly, almost half of the unique spike-specific TCRs recognized epitopes lying outside the regions that are mutated in the B.1.351 and B.1.1.7 variants. No day 14 peak-response samples were available, so repertoires were characterized only after the peak T cell response. Participants were mostly white British, with more females than males. The authors suggested clonal diversity may have been underestimated. Conclusions about previously exposed vaccinees were limited because only a handful of AZD1222 recipients were SARS-CoV-2 seropositive at baseline.

The CDR3 regions of human TCRbeta chains were analyzed by immunosequencing. The source study handled its data this way. TCRs in the repertoires were matched against a reference library of SARS-CoV-2-specific TCRs that had been generated with the MIRA antigen-specificity platform. Breadth meant the fraction of unique TCRs that were SARS-CoV-2-associated, whereas depth meant the fraction of total T cells that were SARS-CoV-2-associated. Each spike-specific TCR was assigned to its reactive spike region and to a CD4 or CD8 class using the MIRA data. Log10-transformed breadth and depth values were compared by one-way ANOVA with Sidak's multiple comparisons tests. TCRdb retrieved this table from immuneACCESS and kept in-frame rearrangements only. Not all clones are present; in checked studies, unresolved V genes account for under half, and no reason is known for the remainder. V and J calls and clone size are those listed in that table; D and trimming were worked out from the DNA. This sample holds over 110,000 clones; approximately 92% were observed only once. The ten largest clones capture roughly 1.7% of the sample.

As for this clone: Its antigen has not been determined. Base-call qualities are not available, and no considerably larger clone is one nucleotide away.

Sequencing used peripheral blood, obtained on day 0 of AZD1222 vaccination. The sequence is built from TRBV6-5 and TRBJ1-2; the D segment cannot be called with confidence. This TCR came from an adult in good health. The CDR3 here reads CASRRYGYTF. Read as DNA, the sequence is TGTGCCAGCAGGAGATATGGCTACACCTTC.